These 5 T cell receptor beta chains originate from one sample sequenced in a study of regulatory T cells in long-lasting Graves disease. Time point described: newly diagnosed GD, antithyroid drugs for less than 3 months. PBMC RNA was the source of the TCR library. Arm-PCR of CDR3 regions and iRepertoire HTBI primers were used to build TCR beta libraries. MiXCR was run by TCRdb on the multiplex PCR reads, yielding one entry per CDR3 protein. The table lists around 420,000 distinct CDR3 sequences, roughly a sixth of them singletons. Source: peripheral blood mononuclear cells (PBMCs), taken at new diagnosis, from a patient treated with antithyroid drugs. The source is a female donor with Graves disease.

This clonotype was found many times. The chain employs TRBV28 and TRBJ2-3, with unresolved D. V lost 4 bases to trimming and J lost 4 bases, with 15 bases between them. The CDR3 covers 15 residues. Germline CDR1 reads MDHEN; CDR2 reads SYDVKM. The CDR3 bases are TGTGCCAGCAGTTCCCCACCGAGTGCGGCAGATACGCAGTATTTT. Protein sequence: CASSSPPSAADTQYF. The complete variable domain, with remaining parts taken from reference TRBV28 and TRBJ2-3, reads DVKVTQSSRYLVKRTGEKVFLECVQDMDHENMFWYRQDPGLGLRLIYFSYDVKMKEKGDIPEGYSVSREKKERFSLILESASTNQTSMYLCASSSPPSAADTQYFGPGTRLTVL.

This clonotype was counted at least ten times. V gene TRBV6-1 combines with J gene TRBJ1-5, with D tentatively TRBD1 (5 bases). Deletions cut 5 bases from V and 0 bases from J, with 17 bases between. Germline V CDR1 and CDR2: MNHNS, SASEGT. This CDR3 contains 17 residues. The CDR3 DNA follows: TGTGCCAGCAGTACCCGGGACGGCCCCTATAGCAATCAGCCCCAGCATTTT. Protein sequence: CASSTRDGPYSNQPQHF.

This clonotype was detected a few times. The chain is built from TRBV10-2 and TRBJ2-1, with D uncertain. Germline CDR1 WSHSY, CDR2 SAAADI. CDR3 length equals 14 residues. V lost 3 bases to trimming and J lost 4 bases, with 10 bases between them. The DNA of the CDR3 is TGCGCCAGCAGTGACGTCTACAGATACAATGAGCAGTTCTTC. As protein: CASSDVYRYNEQFF.

This clonotype has a count of ten or more. This rearrangement joins TRBV2 to TRBJ1-5; D gene ambiguous. This CDR3 is built from 16 residues. V lost 6 bases to trimming and J lost 0 bases, with 15 bases between them. Per germline, CDR1 SNHLY and CDR2 FYNNEI. In DNA form, the CDR3 reads TGTGCCAGCAGAGATGGGTCAGCCTCTAGCAATCAGCCCCAGCATTTT. It codes for CASRDGSASSNQPQHF.

This clonotype was recorded many times. V and J are TRBV7-2 and TRBJ2-3, with TRBD1 identical over 12 bases. The CDR3 consists of 14 residues. Trimming removed 5 bases from V and 6 bases from J; junction bases left unmatched: 3. The germline gives CDR1 SGHTA, CDR2 FQGNSA. CDR3 sequence: CASSPGQGADTQYF. The CDR3 nucleotides read TGTGCCAGCAGCCCGGGACAGGGGGCTGATACGCAGTATTTT.